This TCR beta chain appears in the sequencing data of a study of shared clonotypes between healthy human individuals. In germline, CDR1 is LNHDA, CDR2 SQIVND (reference sequence). The CDR3 extends over 15 amino acids. Trimming cost V 11 bases and J 5 bases, with 24 bases left between them. Deep was the level used in running the assay. On sorted subsets, replicate PCRs used approximately 190 ng DNA, or about 33,000 T cell genomes. Profiling relied on immunoSEQ multiplex PCR, and the TCRdb table lists in-frame clones only, not all of them. The table shows 2.5 million or so clones, with around nine tenths occurring only once.

Material: naive CD4+ T cells sorted from blood. Subset specified: CD45RA+ positively selected. This TCR was sampled from a man younger than 35 in good health. The chain couples TRBV19 to TRBJ1-1; maybe TRBD1 (5 bases). In DNA form, the CDR3 reads TGTGCCCGTAATGACCGGGGCCCGGGAGGGACTGAAGCTTTCTTT. It codes for CARNDRGPGGTEAFF.